The clone carrying this T cell receptor (beta chain) was observed at least ten times. These data come from a study of early T cells in non-severe SARS-CoV-2 infection. On the study more broadly: RNA in bulk from unsorted whole blood was sequenced, and chains were unpaired.

CDR3 length: 19 residues. The trim removed 5 bases at V and 7 bases at J, leaving 17 bases unmatched. Germline CDR1 reads SGHAT; CDR2 reads FQDESV (reference sequence). Individual cDNA molecules received unique molecular identifiers during library preparation. TCRdb reprocessed the 5' RACE reads via MiXCR and lists one record per CDR3 protein. The profile shows 22,000 or so distinct CDR3 sequences, around 4.3% of them singletons. This receptor was identified in an adult who was a healthcare worker with PCR-confirmed SARS-CoV-2 infection or an uninfected control (not recorded which). The source material was whole blood. This chain uses TRBV11-1 with TRBJ2-1; 13 bases match TRBD2. The CDR3 DNA reads TGTGCCAGCAGCCCCCGCGGGACCCCGGGACTAGCGGGACTTAATGAGCAGTTCTTC. This codes for CASSPRGTPGLAGLNEQFF.